This entry lists 27 T cell receptor beta chains sequenced from one sample in a study of identical twins. TCRdb ran MiXCR on the 5' RACE reads and lists one entry per CDR3 protein. The sample carries about 900,000 distinct CDR3 sequences, 9% to 15% recorded once. This sample was also put to use in a study of yellow fever vaccine responses in identical twins.

Sequenced: PBMCs. The receptor set was obtained from a woman aged 18-29 years in good health.

This clonotype was recorded at least ten times. The chain links TRBV9 to TRBJ2-1; 9 bases match TRBD1. With V trimmed by 3 bases and J by 8 bases, 15 bases remained unmatched. There are 17 residues in the CDR3. Germline CDR1 and CDR2: SGDLS and YYNGEE. The CDR3 DNA sequence: TGTGCCAGCAGCGCCACTCCCGGGACAGGGCTGGCTGATGAGCAGTTCTTC. It codes for CASSATPGTGLADEQFF.

The chain recombines TRBV20-1 with TRBJ2-3, with D possibly TRBD2 on 6 matching bases. Germline V gene data show CDR1 as DFQATT and CDR2 as SNEGSKA (reference sequence). The V gene lost 0 bases and the J gene lost 0 bases, with 16 bases spanning the gap. The length of the CDR3 is 17 residues. CDR3: CSARDPPRGGSTDTQYF. CDR3 coding DNA: TGCAGTGCTAGAGATCCCCCGCGGGGCGGGAGCACAGATACGCAGTATTTT.

The chain employs TRBV29-1 and TRBJ2-2, with 7 positions matching TRBD1. Unmatched junction bases numbered 8, after V lost 4 bases and J lost 0 bases. Germline CDR1 and CDR2: SQVTM and ANQGSEA. CDR3 length: 16 amino acids. The CDR3 nucleotides are TGCAGCGTTGTCCCGGACAGGACCGCGAACACCGGGGAGCTGTTTTTT. Translation gives CSVVPDRTANTGELFF.

The table lists this clonotype with a few counts. The chain uses TRBV6-1 and TRBJ1-4; D remains unclear. The CDR3 covers 13 residues. Germline V gene lookup returns CDR1 MNHNS and CDR2 SASEGT. The V end lost 6 bases, the J end lost 5 bases, and 10 bases lay between the germline ends. The CDR3 DNA sequence: TGTGCCAGCAGGACTGACGGAAATGAAAAACTGTTTTTT. It encodes CASRTDGNEKLFF.

The table lists this clonotype with many counts. The chain is built from TRBV4-1 and TRBJ2-1; 14 bases agree with TRBD2. V dropped 4 bases and J dropped 6; count of bases not matched to a gene: 2. The CDR3 is 15 amino acids. Germline V gene lookup returns CDR1 MGHRA and CDR2 YSYEKL. CDR3 DNA sequence: TGCGCCAGCAGCCTGACTAGCGGGAGGGCCAATGAGCAGTTCTTC. Protein product: CASSLTSGRANEQFF.

The rearrangement uses TRBV7-9 and TRBJ1-3, with a tentative D call TRBD1 (5 bases). Deletions cut 1 base from V and 0 bases from J, with 7 bases between. Germline-derived CDR1 and CDR2 are SEHNR and FQNEAQ (reference sequence). The CDR3 has 15 amino acids. CDR3 amino acids: CASSLVRDSGNTIYF. CDR3 bases: TGTGCCAGCAGCTTAGTCAGGGACTCTGGAAACACCATATATTTT.

Many counts were recorded for this clonotype. The V and J genes are TRBV11-3 and TRBJ2-3; no clear D gene. CDR3 length equals 14 residues. The germline gives CDR1 SGHNT, CDR2 YENEEA. V was trimmed by 5 bases and J by 0 bases, leaving 9 bases between them. CDR3 loop: CASSRTRSTDTQYF. CDR3 nucleotide sequence: TGTGCCAGCAGCCGGACGAGGAGCACAGATACGCAGTATTTT.

V usage is TRBV20-1 and J usage is TRBJ2-1; a possible D gene is TRBD2 (5 bases). Looked up from germline, CDR1 is DFQATT and CDR2 is SNEGSKA (reference sequence). Trimming stripped 5 bases from V and 11 bases from J, with 25 bases between. The CDR3 extends over 15 amino acids. In DNA, the CDR3 is TGCAGTGCTCGTGGGCCTAGCCCAGACTCTCGGCAGCAGTTCTTC. Amino acid sequence: CSARGPSPDSRQQFF.

V usage is TRBV5-1 and J usage is TRBJ1-4; TRBD1 matches 9 bases. Trimming removed 2 bases from V and 6 bases from J; junction bases left unmatched: 11. CDR1 SGHRS and CDR2 YFSETQ come from the germline V gene. The CDR3 is 17 amino acids. CDR3 sequence: CASSFTHPTGGDEKLFF. The CDR3 DNA follows: TGCGCCAGCAGCTTTACCCACCCCACAGGGGGCGATGAAAAACTGTTTTTT.

This clonotype has more than one count but fewer than ten. The genes are TRBV10-3 and TRBJ2-1; 7 bases are a match to TRBD2. Trimming took 0 bases from V and 9 from J; bases not matched to a gene: 14. The length of the CDR3 is 17 residues. Germline V gives CDR1 ENHRY, CDR2 SYGVKD. The CDR3 reads CAISESGSGPRAGEQFF. CDR3 nucleotide sequence: TGTGCCATCAGTGAGTCAGGTAGCGGGCCACGGGCGGGTGAGCAGTTCTTC.

There are a few counts of this clonotype. DNA for the CDR3: TGCAGTGCTAGAGTCGCTGGGGGAGGGCCTCACAATGAGCAGTTCTTC. Translating it yields CSARVAGGGPHNEQFF. This chain joins TRBV20-1 and TRBJ2-1, with 7 nucleotides matching TRBD2. Germline V gene lookup returns CDR1 DFQATT and CDR2 SNEGSKA (reference sequence). V dropped 1 base and J dropped 5; count of bases not matched to a gene: 11. CDR3 length: 16 amino acids.

This clonotype occurred a few times. CDR3: CATSRAGTHRSYNEQFF. The CDR3 DNA is TGTGCCACCAGCAGAGCTGGGACTCACCGCTCCTACAATGAGCAGTTCTTC. This chain links TRBV15 with TRBJ2-1; D may be TRBD2 (6 bases). The V end was cut by 1 base, the J end by 0 bases, with 13 bases between. Germline CDR1 is LNHNV and CDR2 is YYDKDF (reference sequence). This CDR3 comprises 17 residues.

The chain recombines TRBV7-6 with TRBJ2-7; 10 positions match TRBD1. CDR1 and CDR2 (germline): SGHVS, FNYEAQ. V trimming: 1 base; J trimming: 0 bases; junction bases outside the gene matches: 9. CDR3 size: 18 residues. The CDR3 nucleotides are TGTGCCAGCAGCTTAGGGGTGCCTGGGACAGGGGACTCCTACGAGCAGTACTTC. It translates to CASSLGVPGTGDSYEQYF.

Many counts were recorded for this clonotype. The junction differs from germline at one of its ends, possibly a read error. This sequence joins TRBV7-9 and TRBJ2-1; 10 bases line up with TRBD1. CDR3 length: 15 residues. Germline lookup yields CDR1 SEHNR and CDR2 FQNEAQ (reference sequence). The CDR3 sequence: CASGFVGQGHDEQFF. For the CDR3, the DNA is TGTGCCAGCGGCTTTGTGGGACAGGGGCATGATGAGCAGTTCTTC.

There are a few counts of this clonotype. This chain joins TRBV7-6 and TRBJ2-7; a weak D match, TRBD1 (5 bases). In germline, CDR1 is SGHVS, CDR2 FNYEAQ. The CDR3 extends over 15 amino acids. V lost 0 bases, J lost 0 bases, and 9 bases lay in between. The CDR3 spells CASSLAGASSYEQYF. The CDR3 DNA reads TGTGCCAGCAGCTTAGCAGGGGCGAGCTCCTACGAGCAGTACTTC. Drawing the rest from reference TRBV7-6 and TRBJ2-7, the complete variable domain is GAGVSQSPRYKVTKRGQDVALRCDPISGHVSLYWYRQALGQGPEFLTYFNYEAQQDKSGLPNDRFSAERPEGSISTLTIQRTEQRDSAMYRCASSLAGASSYEQYFGPGTRLTVT.

J is TRBJ1-6 and V is TRBV25-1; the D is unclear. The V gene lost 4 bases and the J gene lost 3 bases, with 10 bases spanning the gap. CDR1 is MGHDK, CDR2 SYGVNS, per germline. The CDR3 has 15 amino acids. The CDR3 DNA is TGTGCCAGCAGTGCTACACAGAACTATAATTCACCCCTCCACTTT. Protein sequence: CASSATQNYNSPLHF.

This clonotype was seen more than once but under ten times. This chain uses TRBV4-2 with TRBJ2-1; D unclear. This CDR3 spans 15 amino acids. Per the germline V gene, CDR1 is LGHNA and CDR2 is YNFKEQ. V was clipped by 1 base and J by 1 base, with 8 bases between them. The CDR3 protein is CASSQAVLSYNEQFF. In DNA form, the CDR3 reads TGTGCCAGCAGCCAAGCCGTATTGTCCTACAATGAGCAGTTCTTC.

This chain links TRBV11-1 with TRBJ2-1; no clear D. Between the trimmed V and J ends, which lost 1 base and 2 bases, there was a span of 9 bases. The CDR3 is 15 residues long. Germline V gene data show CDR1 as SGHAT and CDR2 as FQDESV (reference sequence). In DNA, the CDR3 is TGTGCCAGCAGCTTAGGGGCAGCCACCTACAATGAGCAGTTCTTC. Translation gives CASSLGAATYNEQFF.

V usage is TRBV11-2 and J usage is TRBJ1-1; maybe TRBD1 (6 bases). Germline V gives CDR1 SGHAT, CDR2 FQNNGV. V lost 3 bases and J 7 bases, leaving 12 bases between the germline ends. The CDR3 extends over 13 amino acids. The CDR3 DNA reads TGTGCCAGCAGCTTCCCTGGACAGCTTGAAGCTTTCTTT. Its translation is CASSFPGQLEAFF.

A few counts support this clonotype. The genes are TRBV11-2 and TRBJ1-1; TRBD1 aligns across 7 bases. After removal of 3 bases from V and 5 bases from J, the junction contained 12 bases not matched to a gene. This CDR3 is 16 amino acids long. Germline CDR1 and CDR2: SGHAT and FQNNGV. As DNA, the CDR3 is TGTGCCAGCAGCTTCGGAGGAGGGGGCAAGGGGACTGAAGCTTTCTTT. Translated: CASSFGGGGKGTEAFF.

This clonotype was seen only a few times. This sequence joins TRBV5-4 and TRBJ2-2; D gene unclear. Trimming removed 0 bases at V and 6 bases at J, with 12 bases between. Germline loops: CDR1 SGHNT, CDR2 YYREEE (reference sequence). The CDR3 covers 15 residues. The CDR3 protein is CASSLEVVSAGELFF. The DNA of the CDR3 is TGTGCCAGCAGCTTGGAGGTAGTCTCGGCCGGGGAGCTGTTTTTT. Combining the CDR3 with reference TRBV5-4 and TRBJ2-2 gives the whole variable domain ETGVTQSPTHLIKTRGQQVTLRCSSQSGHNTVSWYQQALGQGPQFIFQYYREEENGRGNFPPRFSGLQFPNYSSELNVNALELDDSALYLCASSLEVVSAGELFFGEGSRLTVL.

This clonotype was counted between two and nine times. The chain has TRBV13 and TRBJ2-1; TRBD1 is a possible D gene (6 bases). Germline V gene lookup returns CDR1 PRHDT and CDR2 FYEKMQ (reference sequence). V dropped 4 bases and J dropped 4 bases, with 8 bases sitting between them. The CDR3 sequence is 13 residues long. The CDR3 bases are TGTGCCAGCAGCTATACAGGGTACAATGAGCAGTTCTTC. Translation gives CASSYTGYNEQFF.

This clonotype was seen many times. The genes are TRBV7-9 and TRBJ2-7, with D perhaps assigned TRBD1 or TRBD2 (5 bases each). There are 14 residues in the CDR3. CDR1 and CDR2 (germline): SEHNR, FQNEAQ (reference sequence). The ends were cut back, 5 bases at V and 3 bases at J, with 14 bases in the middle. The CDR3 DNA follows: TGTGCCAGCAGCCCTAGGGGAGAGGACTACGAGCAGTACTTC. Its protein product is CASSPRGEDYEQYF.

This clonotype was observed a few times. The chain joins TRBV24-1 to TRBJ2-2; tentative D call: TRBD1 (5 bases). In germline, CDR1 is KGHDR, CDR2 SFDVKD. V was trimmed by 5 bases and J by 6 bases, leaving 6 bases between them. This CDR3 has 12 residues. Here the CDR3 reads CATSGGPGELFF. In nucleotides, the CDR3 is TGTGCCACCAGTGGGGGCCCCGGGGAGCTGTTTTTT.

In this sample, this clonotype turned up a few times. The chain carries TRBV10-1 and TRBJ1-1, with a possible D match to TRBD1 (6 bases). CDR3 size: 12 residues. The V gene's germline CDR1 is WNHNN and CDR2 SYGVQD (reference sequence). V was pared by 4 bases and J by 9 bases, with 12 bases between. DNA of the CDR3: TGCGCCAGCAGTGCGGCGGGGGCCCAAGCTTTCTTT. The encoded protein is CASSAAGAQAFF.

This clonotype was found many times. At one end, the junction sequence differs from germline, possibly due to a read error. The rearrangement uses TRBV4-1 and TRBJ1-4, with D uncertain. The V gene's germline CDR1 is MGHRA and CDR2 YSYEKL. This CDR3 has 11 residues. CDR3: CASSQDEKLFF. CDR3 DNA sequence: TGCGCCAGCAGCCAAGATGAGAAACTGTTTTTT.

In this sample, this clonotype turned up once. The genes are TRBV28 and TRBJ2-7; perhaps TRBD1 as D (5 bases). The CDR3 is 16 amino acids. Trimming cost V 2 bases and J 0 bases, with 14 bases left between them. Germline V gene data show CDR1 as MDHEN and CDR2 as SYDVKM. CDR3 region: CASSLDEDIPSYEQYF. The CDR3 coding sequence is TGTGCCAGCAGTTTAGACGAGGACATACCCTCCTACGAGCAGTACTTC.